Listed here are 27 T cell receptor beta chains from one sample, sequenced in a study of blood T cell repertoires in COVID-19 (dated by TCRdb to 2020 to 2022). Receptor amplification or capture employed the immunoSEQ multiplex PCR assay. TCRdb took over this immuneACCESS table, retaining in-frame rearrangements with V and J assigned. Such tables are incomplete; in checked studies, under half of the missing clones stem from an unresolved V gene, and the remainder is unexplained. This sample is represented by approximately 450,000 clones; around 89% of them were singletons. The leading ten clones occupy 0.95% to 1.3% of the sample. The specimen sequenced was PBMCs or T cells enriched from blood (not recorded which). These receptors all come from a man younger than 45 who had recovered from COVID-19.

The chain joins TRBV5-1 to TRBJ1-3; no firm D call. The germline V and J ends were trimmed by 4 bases and 0 bases, with 5 bases remaining between them. This CDR3 comprises 13 residues. The germline V gene has CDR1 SGHRS and CDR2 YFSETQ. Here the CDR3 reads CASSLNSGNTIYF. The CDR3 region has the DNA TGCGCCAGCAGCCTTAACTCTGGAAACACCATATATTTT.

The genes are TRBV5-1 and TRBJ2-1; tentatively, D is TRBD2 (5 bases). With 4 bases removed from V and 5 bases from J, the gap between germline ends came to 10 bases. Germline V lookup: CDR1 SGHRS, CDR2 YFSETQ. The CDR3 has 13 amino acids. This chain's CDR3 is CASSTDSNNEQFF. CDR3 DNA: TGCGCCAGCAGCACGGACTCTAACAATGAGCAGTTCTTC.

This chain connects TRBV7-6 to TRBJ1-2; 8 nucleotides match TRBD1. Germline CDR1 SGHVS, CDR2 FNYEAQ. This CDR3 is built from 17 residues. J gave up 3 bases and V 1 base, and 10 bases lay outside the gene matches. The CDR3 DNA is TGTGCCAGCAGCTTAGTTCCGGGTGGACAGGGTGACTATGGCTACACCTTC. Translation gives CASSLVPGGQGDYGYTF.

The CDR3 DNA reads TGTGCCAGCAGCTTAGGGGCCGGGAGTAGCAATCAGCCCCAGCATTTT. It specifies CASSLGAGSSNQPQHF. The gene calls are TRBV7-6 and TRBJ1-5; unclear D gene. CDR1 SGHVS and CDR2 FNYEAQ come from the germline V gene. V lost 1 base to trimming and J lost 0 bases, with 10 bases between them. The CDR3 is 16 residues long.

The chain combines TRBV6-5 with TRBJ1-1, with D possibly matching TRBD1 (6 bases). Between the trimmed V and J ends, which lost 8 bases and 2 bases, there was a span of 12 bases. There are 13 residues in the CDR3. Germline V gene sequence: CDR1 MNHEY, CDR2 SVGAGI. CDR3: CASAGTLNTEAFF. CDR3 DNA: TGTGCCAGCGCCGGGACACTAAACACTGAAGCTTTCTTT.

This chain joins TRBV7-9 and TRBJ2-5; the D gene is possibly TRBD2 (5 bases). Looked up from germline, CDR1 is SEHNR and CDR2 is FQNEAQ (reference sequence). There are 17 residues in the CDR3. The V gene lost 5 bases and the J gene lost 5 bases, with 24 bases spanning the gap. CDR3 bases: TGTGCCAGCAGCCCGCCCCCCGCCGGGATTAGCGAGGAGACCCAGTACTTC. Amino acid sequence: CASSPPPAGISEETQYF.

The V gene is TRBV27, the J gene TRBJ1-4; the match to TRBD1 covers 9 bases. Unmatched junction bases numbered 5, after V lost 5 bases and J lost 4 bases. The germline V gene encodes CDR1 MNHEY and CDR2 SMNVEV (reference sequence). This CDR3 has 15 amino acids. CDR3 sequence (DNA): TGTGCCAGCAGTCGGACAGGGGAAGGTAATGAAAAACTGTTTTTT. As protein: CASSRTGEGNEKLFF.

This clone was seen only once. The rearrangement joins TRBV11-3 to TRBJ2-1, with unresolved D. Germline assignment: CDR1 SGHNT and CDR2 YENEEA. V gave up 3 bases and J gave up 6 bases, with 9 bases separating them. The CDR3 loop spans 13 amino acids. The CDR3 protein is CASSLASVNEQFF. The DNA of the CDR3 is TGTGCCAGCAGCTTGGCGAGCGTCAATGAGCAGTTCTTC.

V usage is TRBV28 and J usage is TRBJ2-7; 9 positions agree with TRBD2. The germline gives CDR1 MDHEN, CDR2 SYDVKM. Unmatched junction bases numbered 12, after V lost 6 bases and J lost 9 bases. The CDR3 sequence is 14 residues long. In DNA, the CDR3 is TGTGCCAGCAGGGAGGGACTAGCAAGAGGGTGGCAGTACTTC. It yields the protein CASREGLARGWQYF.

The chain combines TRBV5-6 with TRBJ1-5; 8 bases fit TRBD1. Germline loops: CDR1 SGHDT, CDR2 YYEEEE. Unmatched junction bases numbered 6, after V lost 4 bases and J lost 6 bases. CDR3 length equals 14 residues. CDR3 residues: CASSRTGTGQPQHF. The CDR3 nucleotides read TGTGCCAGCAGCAGGACAGGGACCGGTCAGCCCCAGCATTTT.

J is TRBJ2-7 and V is TRBV28, with TRBD2 as a possible D gene (5 bases). V was clipped by 6 bases and J by 5 bases, with 20 bases between them. CDR3 size: 15 residues. Looked up from germline, CDR1 is MDHEN and CDR2 is SYDVKM. CDR3 sequence reads: CASSPPGKRENEQYF. In DNA, the CDR3 is TGTGCCAGCAGCCCTCCCGGGAAACGGGAAAACGAGCAGTACTTC.

The J gene is TRBJ2-7, the V gene TRBV28, with 10 bases fitting TRBD2. V was pared by 7 bases and J by 3 bases, with 21 bases of the junction left unmatched. CDR1 is MDHEN, CDR2 SYDVKM, per germline. The CDR3 sequence is 19 residues long. The CDR3 bases are TGTGCCAGCACAGAATCGGACTATGGGATTAGCGGGAGGCTCTACGAGCAGTACTTC. Encoded protein: CASTESDYGISGRLYEQYF.

V gene TRBV6-5 combines with J gene TRBJ1-2; 10 bases map to TRBD1. The CDR3 spans 15 residues. Germline CDR1 is MNHEY and CDR2 is SVGAGI. V was pared by 5 bases and J by 5 bases, with 8 bases of the junction left unmatched. In DNA form, the CDR3 reads TGTGCCAGCAGTACGCGACAGGGGGCAGGGTATGGCTACACCTTC. Translation: CASSTRQGAGYGYTF.

This clone was observed a few times. V gene TRBV18 combines with J gene TRBJ2-7; the match to TRBD1 covers 10 bases. The CDR3 runs to 14 residues. V lost 5 bases to trimming and J lost 3 bases; unmatched junction nucleotides: 4. Germline-derived CDR1 and CDR2 are KGHSH and LQKENI. The CDR3 nucleotides read TGTGCCAGCTCAAAAGACAGGGGGCTCTACGAGCAGTACTTC. It translates to CASSKDRGLYEQYF.

The rearrangement joins TRBV9 to TRBJ2-2, with a weak D call TRBD2 (7 bases). Trimming removed 3 bases at V and 4 bases at J, with 25 bases between. This CDR3 comprises 19 residues. The germline V gene has CDR1 SGDLS and CDR2 YYNGEE. CDR3 sequence (DNA): TGTGCCAGCAGCGACACCCTCCGGTGGGGGGGGCTTGTCACCGGGGAGCTGTTTTTT. This encodes CASSDTLRWGGLVTGELFF.

This clone was seen once. The genes are TRBV5-8 and TRBJ2-5, with TRBD2 matching over 16 bases. V was clipped by 5 bases and J by 4 bases; unmatched bases: 14. Germline V gene data show CDR1 as SGHTS and CDR2 as YDEGEE. This CDR3 spans 19 amino acids. CDR3 sequence: CASREGLAGGPSQPETQYF. Written as DNA, the CDR3 is TGTGCCAGCAGAGAGGGACTAGCGGGAGGGCCCAGTCAACCAGAGACCCAGTACTTC.

The gene calls are TRBV18 and TRBJ1-6; D unclear. V was clipped by 2 bases and J by 7 bases, with 6 bases between them. Germline V gene data show CDR1 as KGHSH and CDR2 as LQKENI. The CDR3 runs 13 residues. The CDR3 DNA is TGTGCCAGCTCACCAGCGCAAAATTCACCCCTCCACTTT. Its protein product is CASSPAQNSPLHF.

The count of this clone is one. The identical CDR3 is also encoded by other nucleotide sequences in the sample. This sequence joins TRBV5-1 and TRBJ1-1; a weak D match, TRBD1 (5 bases). CDR3 length: 12 amino acids. Trimming cost V 7 bases and J 1 base, with 8 bases left between them. The germline V gene encodes CDR1 SGHRS and CDR2 YFSETQ. In DNA, the CDR3 is TGCGCCAGCTCCACAGGGAACACTGAAGCTTTCTTT. Translated, it gives CASSTGNTEAFF.

The chain is built from TRBV4-1 and TRBJ1-4, with D unclear. Between the trimmed V and J ends, which lost 4 bases and 2 bases, there was a span of 14 bases. The germline V gene encodes CDR1 MGHRA and CDR2 YSYEKL. The CDR3 spans 16 residues. The CDR3 nucleotides are TGCGCCAGCAGCCCTCGGGGTGCGGGGACTAATGAAAAACTGTTTTTT. Its translation: CASSPRGAGTNEKLFF.

V and J are TRBV7-9 and TRBJ2-7, with D perhaps TRBD1 (5 bases). CDR3 length: 14 amino acids. Per germline, CDR1 SEHNR and CDR2 FQNEAQ (reference sequence). V was trimmed by 3 bases and J by 3 bases, leaving 12 bases between them. The CDR3 region is CASSLGRTLYEQYF. CDR3 sequence (DNA): TGTGCCAGCAGCTTGGGGCGGACCCTCTACGAGCAGTACTTC.

This chain links TRBV7-9 with TRBJ2-2; the match to TRBD2 covers 10 bases. The CDR3 sequence is 15 residues long. CDR1 is SEHNR, CDR2 FQNEAQ, per germline (reference sequence). The J segment lost 5 bases and the V segment lost 5 bases, leaving 5 bases of the junction unmatched. CDR3: CASSPQLAGTGELFF. Here the CDR3 DNA reads TGTGCCAGCAGCCCGCAACTAGCGGGAACCGGGGAGCTGTTTTTT.

This clone was recorded once. The chain combines TRBV7-9 with TRBJ1-6, with a tentative D call TRBD1 (6 bases). The germline gives CDR1 SEHNR, CDR2 FQNEAQ (reference sequence). V lost 5 bases, J lost 8 bases, and 16 bases lay in between. The CDR3 is 15 amino acids. The CDR3 reads CASSLMTGLDSPLHF. CDR3 in DNA: TGTGCCAGCAGCCTAATGACAGGTTTGGATTCACCCCTCCACTTT.

The V call is TRBV10-2, the J call TRBJ2-7, with 10 bases that match TRBD2. The CDR3 loop spans 13 amino acids. Trimming took 11 bases from V and 5 from J; bases not matched to a gene: 9. Germline V gives CDR1 WSHSY, CDR2 SAAADI. The CDR3 sequence is CASKDSGRNEQYF. The CDR3 coding sequence is TGCGCCTCTAAGGATAGCGGGAGGAACGAGCAGTACTTC.

The V gene is TRBV9, the J gene TRBJ1-6; no reliable D call. The CDR3 runs to 13 residues. Germline V gives CDR1 SGDLS, CDR2 YYNGEE. The ends were cut back, 0 bases at V and 8 bases at J, with 6 bases in the middle. The DNA for the CDR3 is TGTGCCAGCAGCGTAGCGCAGGATTCACCCCTCCACTTT. Translation gives CASSVAQDSPLHF.

The chain has TRBV30 and TRBJ2-1; a weak D match, TRBD2 (6 bases). Germline V gene sequence: CDR1 GTSNPN, CDR2 SVGIG (reference sequence). Trimming pared 1 base from V and 0 bases from J, leaving 13 bases between. The CDR3 contains 16 residues. CDR3 nucleotides: TGTGCCTGGAGTGGACTAGAATCAATCTCCTACAATGAGCAGTTCTTC. Residues: CAWSGLESISYNEQFF.

The CDR3 spells CASKALAGGGEQFF. The CDR3, as DNA: TGTGCCAGCAAAGCACTAGCGGGAGGGGGTGAGCAGTTCTTC. The chain couples TRBV27 to TRBJ2-1, with TRBD2 identical over 13 bases. Trimming at V came to 7 bases and at J to 9 bases, leaving 6 bases not matched to a gene. CDR1 is MNHEY and CDR2 is SMNVEV in the germline V gene (reference sequence). The CDR3 is made up of 14 amino acids.

This chain uses TRBV9 with TRBJ2-1, with D perhaps matching TRBD2 (5 bases). Trimming removed 7 bases from V and 6 bases from J, with 8 bases in between. The CDR3 length is 11 residues. In germline, CDR1 is SGDLS, CDR2 YYNGEE. The CDR3 bases are TGTGCCAGCGAACGGGGCAATGAGCAGTTCTTC. Encoded protein: CASERGNEQFF.